There are many counts of the clone carrying this T cell receptor beta chain. This sample was taken from a study of T cells in Graves' hyperthyroidism and ophthalmopathy. The CDR3 consists of 17 residues. V was pared by 4 bases and J by 0 bases, with 16 bases between. The germline V gene has CDR1 LGHDT and CDR2 YNNKEL (reference sequence). Amplification targeted TCR beta CDR3 regions from RNA transcripts. An initial round of RT-PCR targeting the TCR CDR3 relied on the HTBI primer set. One entry per CDR3 protein results from TCRdb running MiXCR on the multiplex PCR reads. The data contain 300,000 to 400,000 distinct CDR3 sequences, about 18% of them singletons.

This TCR was sampled from a man aged 18 to 35 with Graves' ophthalmopathy. J is TRBJ1-5 and V is TRBV3-1, with D possibly being TRBD1 (5 bases). The sample consisted of blood. The CDR3 is CASSPGLRSYSNQPQHF. Written as DNA, the CDR3 is TGTGCCAGCAGCCCGGGACTCCGCTCTTATAGCAATCAGCCCCAGCATTTT.